A selection of T cell receptor beta chains follows, all from one sample in a study of T cell clones after liver transplantation. Sequencing used immunoSEQ multiplex PCR; TCRdb keeps in-frame clones, though not all of them. In the table there are around 110,000 clones, less than 95% of which are singletons. The source was CD4+ T cells from blood, collected 12 months after liver transplant. The receptor set was obtained from a human patient who received a liver transplant. Part of the T cells may come from the graft donor. CDR3s include the opening cysteine and the closing phenylalanine or tryptophan. The D gene is left open where the match is weak. For some rows the clone size is stated as once, few or many, or as a class when expanded; others skip it.

j_call clone_size d_call v_call cdr3_nt cdr3_aa
TRBJ2-5 - - TRBV20-1 TGCAGTGCTAGCGACAGGCAGACCCAGTACTTC CSASDRQTQYF
TRBJ2-1 - TRBD2 TRBV29-1 TGCAGCGTTAACCCGGGCGGGAGCTACAATGAGCAGTTCTTC CSVNPGGSYNEQFF
TRBJ1-1 - - TRBV5-6 TGTGCCAGCAGCTTGGAGGCTTACGGGGGGATGAACACTGAAGCTTTCTTT CASSLEAYGGMNTEAFF
TRBJ2-5 - - TRBV5-1 TGCGCCAGCAGCTTATCTGAGACCCAGTACTTC CASSLSETQYF
TRBJ2-5 - TRBD1 TRBV14 TGTGCCAGCAGCCGAGACAGGGATGAGACCCAGTACTTC CASSRDRDETQYF
TRBJ2-7 - - TRBV6-6 TGTGCCAGCAGTGAGGACAGAGCCTACGAGCAGTACTTC CASSEDRAYEQYF
TRBJ2-5 - - TRBV4-3 TGCGCCAGCAGCCAAGACCTATACAGGGCCGCTCAAGAGACCCAGTACTTC CASSQDLYRAAQETQYF
TRBJ2-2 few - TRBV7-7 TGTGCCAGCAGCTTATCATACACCGGGGAGCTGTTTTTT CASSLSYTGELFF
TRBJ1-4 - - TRBV9 TGTGCCAGCAGCGTTGCTACAGGGTTTTCGAATGAAAAACTGTTTTTT CASSVATGFSNEKLFF
TRBJ2-1 - - TRBV4-2 TGTGCCAGCAGCCAAGATCGGAGCCTAGCGTTCTCCTACAATGAGCAGTTCTTC CASSQDRSLAFSYNEQFF
TRBJ2-2 - - TRBV7-3 TGTGCCAGCAGCCCCTCCCTCGGGGGCACCGGGGAGCTGTTTTTT CASSPSLGGTGELFF
TRBJ2-1 - - TRBV6-5 TGTGCCAGCAGTTACTTCGGACAAGTCAATGAGCAGTTCTTC CASSYFGQVNEQFF
TRBJ2-1 - - TRBV5-4 TGTGCCAGCAGTCAGGCCTCACCCCCGGACAATGAGCAGTTCTTC CASSQASPPDNEQFF
TRBJ2-2 - TRBD1 TRBV10-1 TGCGCCAACCGGACAGGGGGCAATACCGGGGAGCTGTTTTTT CANRTGGNTGELFF
TRBJ1-2 - TRBD1 TRBV15 TGTGCCACCAGCAGAGATCAGCCAGGGGGGTATGGCTACACCTTC CATSRDQPGGYGYTF
TRBJ1-1 - TRBD1 TRBV18 TGTGCCAGCTCATCACACACCACGGGGACAGGGTTAGACACTGAAGCTTTCTTT CASSSHTTGTGLDTEAFF
TRBJ1-4 - - TRBV6-1 TGTGCCAGCAGTGCCCGGACGGAGCCCTGGGGGGAAAAACTGTTTTTT CASSARTEPWGEKLFF
TRBJ2-1 - - TRBV11-3 TGTGCCAGCAGCCTCCTGGGGAGAGGGGGCTCCTACAATGAGCAGTTCTTC CASSLLGRGGSYNEQFF
TRBJ2-2 once - TRBV11-2 TGTGCCAGCAGCCCCCCCGGAGATCCAATGAACACCGGGGAGCTGTTTTTT CASSPPGDPMNTGELFF
TRBJ1-2 once - TRBV5-1 TGCGCCAGCAGCTTGGGTGCAGGGGAAAGCTATGGCTACACCTTC CASSLGAGESYGYTF
TRBJ2-3 - TRBD2 TRBV19 TGTGCCAGTACCCCTAGCGGGGGGTTCCGCACAGATACGCAGTATTTT CASTPSGGFRTDTQYF
TRBJ2-7 - TRBD1 TRBV27 TGTGCCAGCAGTCAAACCACGGGACAGGGGGCTATGGGGCAGTACTTC CASSQTTGQGAMGQYF
TRBJ1-3 - - TRBV28 TGTGCCAGCAGCCAGACGAGGGGCTCTGGAAACACCATATATTTT CASSQTRGSGNTIYF
TRBJ2-7 once - TRBV2 TGTGCCAGCAGTGAAGACGGGAGAGGATACGAGCAGTACTTC CASSEDGRGYEQYF
TRBJ2-2 few - TRBV5-5 TGTGCCAGCAGCTTGGGCATGAACACCGGGGAGCTGTTTTTT CASSLGMNTGELFF
TRBJ2-1 - TRBD2 TRBV19 TGTGCCAGTAGTAGCGGGAGTAACAATGAGCAGTTCTTC CASSSGSNNEQFF
TRBJ1-1 - TRBD1 TRBV7-9 TGTGCCAGCAGCTTCGACAGGGAAAAGAGGGACACTGAAGCTTTCTTT CASSFDREKRDTEAFF
TRBJ2-1 - - TRBV11-3 TGTGCCAGCAGCTTAGTGTCGGGGTATGAGCAGTTCTTC CASSLVSGYEQFF
TRBJ2-6 - TRBD1 TRBV4-3 TGCGCCAGCAGCCAAGTCTGGACAGGGGCCTCTGGGGCCAACGTCCTGACTTTC CASSQVWTGASGANVLTF
TRBJ2-1 - TRBD2 TRBV7-2 TGTGCCAGCAGCTTAGTACTAGCGGGTAATGAGCAGTTCTTC CASSLVLAGNEQFF
TRBJ2-1 - TRBD1 TRBV6-5 TGTGCCAGCAGTTACCGGACAGGTCTGGTTTACAATGAGCAGTTCTTC CASSYRTGLVYNEQFF
TRBJ2-7 - TRBD2 TRBV27 TGTGCCAGCAGTCACCACCGCGGGGGGCGCCTTCGGTACGAGCAGTACTTC CASSHHRGGRLRYEQYF
TRBJ2-2 once - TRBV7-3 TGTGCCAGCAGCTTAAAACCCGCCGGGGAGCTGTTTTTT CASSLKPAGELFF
TRBJ1-5 - TRBD1 TRBV30 TGTGCCTGGAATTCTCCGGGACAGGGGACGGGACCCCAGCATTTT CAWNSPGQGTGPQHF
TRBJ1-5 - - TRBV2 TGTGCCAGCAGCGAGACAGTCCAGAATCAGCCCCAGCATTTT CASSETVQNQPQHF
TRBJ1-1 - - TRBV5-1 TGCGCCAGCAGCTTGGAGGTGGTCGGAGGCACTGAAGCTTTCTTT CASSLEVVGGTEAFF
TRBJ2-1 once TRBD2 TRBV5-6 TGTGCCAGCAGCCAGGGACTAGCGGGAGCCCGGCATGAGCAGTTCTTC CASSQGLAGARHEQFF
TRBJ2-1 - TRBD1 TRBV5-1 TGCGCCAGCAGTTCCCAGCAGGGGGTGGGTGAGCAGTTCTTC CASSSQQGVGEQFF
TRBJ2-1 - - TRBV6-5 TGTGCCAGCAGTTATTACCCGGGACTCCCATACAATGAGCAGTTCTTC CASSYYPGLPYNEQFF
TRBJ2-7 - - TRBV6-1 TGTGCCAGCGACGCCATCTCAAACTACGAGCAGTACTTC CASDAISNYEQYF
TRBJ1-4 - TRBD1 TRBV30 TGTGCCTGGAGCCTACGCTTTACCGGGACAGGAGGCGAAAAACTGTTTTTT CAWSLRFTGTGGEKLFF
TRBJ2-7 - TRBD1 TRBV6-1 TGTGCCACCCTGAGAAGGGCAGGGGGCAACGAGCAGTACTTC CATLRRAGGNEQYF
TRBJ2-1 - - TRBV6-5 TGTGCCACCACGCGGAGATTCTCTTACAATGAGCAGTTCTTC CATTRRFSYNEQFF
TRBJ2-7 - - TRBV5-4 TGTGCCAGCAGCTCAGACAGAAGAACCTACGAGCAGTACTTC CASSSDRRTYEQYF
TRBJ2-7 - TRBD2 TRBV4-1 TGCGCCAGCAGCCGCGTTTCTAGCGGGGCCGCGTACGAGCAGTACTTC CASSRVSSGAAYEQYF
TRBJ2-1 - - TRBV5-6 TGTGCCAGCAGCCCTTACACGCTTTACAATGAGCAGTTCTTC CASSPYTLYNEQFF
TRBJ2-1 - - TRBV11-3 TGTGCCAGCAGCCCCCAAGGGCGCCTCTCCTACAATGAGCAGTTCTTC CASSPQGRLSYNEQFF
TRBJ1-2 - - TRBV5-6 TGTGCCAGCAGGCCCCCAACTGGGGCTCTCGGGGGGGGCTATGGCTACACCTTC CASRPPTGALGGGYGYTF
TRBJ1-1 - - TRBV28 TGTGCCAGCAGTTTTATTTCCTTGGGCACTGAAGCTTTCTTT CASSFISLGTEAFF
TRBJ2-1 - - TRBV14 TGTGCCAGCAGTACAGAACTGTACAATGAGCAGTTCTTC CASSTELYNEQFF
TRBJ2-1 few TRBD2 TRBV28 TGTGCCAGCAGTTTGTTCGGGACAGGGACGTCAATGGGACTAGCGGGGAATGAGCAGTTCTTC CASSLFGTGTSMGLAGNEQFF
TRBJ1-1 - - TRBV20-1 TGCAGTGCTAGAGGAAGCATGGAGACTTTCTTT CSARGSMETFF
TRBJ2-1 - TRBD2 TRBV6-4 TGTGCCAGCAGTAGGACTAGCGGGAGTGAGCAGTTCTTC CASSRTSGSEQFF
TRBJ2-3 - - TRBV2 TGTGCCAGCAGCGTCGTGGGCGGTTGGGTCACAGATACGCAGTATTTT CASSVVGGWVTDTQYF
TRBJ1-2 few TRBD1 TRBV2 TGTGCCAGCAGTAGGACAGGGGGTCTTGGGGGCTACACCTTC CASSRTGGLGGYTF
TRBJ2-1 - TRBD2 TRBV11-2 TGTGCCAGCAGCCCCGGGACTAGCGGATACAATGAGCAGTTCTTC CASSPGTSGYNEQFF
TRBJ1-1 - - TRBV28 TGTGCCAGCAGTTTTCCAGCGTCGTGGGGCACTGAAGCTTTCTTT CASSFPASWGTEAFF
TRBJ2-5 - - TRBV19 TGTGCCAGTAGTAGAAACAGGCAAGAGACCCAGTACTTC CASSRNRQETQYF